One and the same sample provided the 17 T cell receptor beta chains below, sequenced in a study of CD8 T cells in Susac syndrome. A quantity of about 0.5 to 1 ug RNA underwent reverse transcription using random hexamers. TCRdb reprocessed the immunoSEQ multiplex PCR reads with MiXCR, giving one entry per CDR3 protein. The sample has roughly 150,000 distinct CDR3 sequences; over 85% are singletons. The source material was CD8+ T cells from PBMCs. These TCRs come from a human donor with multiple sclerosis.

The chain joins TRBV30 to TRBJ2-7; 7 bases fit TRBD1. This CDR3 spans 12 amino acids. CDR1 is GTSNPN and CDR2 is SVGIG in the germline V gene (reference sequence). With 1 base clipped from V and 9 bases from J, the junction kept 6 bases outside the gene matches. DNA for the CDR3: TGTGCCTGGAGTGCGGGCCGGGACAGGCAGTACTTC. Protein product: CAWSAGRDRQYF.

This rearrangement joins TRBV2 to TRBJ2-7; maybe TRBD1 (6 bases). Trimming pared 5 bases from V and 3 bases from J, leaving 11 bases between. The CDR3 length is 13 residues. Germline values: CDR1 SNHLY, CDR2 FYNNEI. Here the CDR3 reads CASSTSDSYEQYF. DNA for the CDR3: TGTGCCAGCAGTACCTCGGACAGCTACGAGCAGTACTTC.

The V gene is TRBV15, the J gene TRBJ1-1, with 8 nucleotides matching TRBD1. From germline, CDR1 is LNHNV and CDR2 YYDKDF (reference sequence). Trimming removed 2 bases from V and 1 base from J; junction bases left unmatched: 15. This CDR3 spans 19 amino acids. CDR3: CATSRPIHLRTGPNTEAFF. The CDR3 bases are TGTGCCACCAGCAGACCGATCCACCTCCGGACAGGGCCGAACACTGAAGCTTTCTTT.

The chain is built from TRBV27 and TRBJ2-4, with D hard to call. In germline, CDR1 is MNHEY, CDR2 SMNVEV (reference sequence). Between the trimmed V and J ends, which lost 3 bases and 3 bases, there was a span of 9 bases. The CDR3 consists of 14 residues. CDR3 region: CASSLSWGKNIQYF. The CDR3 bases are TGTGCCAGCAGTTTGTCATGGGGCAAAAACATTCAGTACTTC.

The chain employs TRBV9 and TRBJ2-1; possible D gene TRBD2, 6 bases. The CDR3 is 15 residues long. V was shortened by 9 bases and J by 5 bases, with 21 bases between the two germline ends. Germline assignment: CDR1 SGDLS and CDR2 YYNGEE. In DNA form, the CDR3 reads TGTGCCACCACCTCTGGACCTAGCGAAAACAATGAGCAGTTCTTC. The encoded protein is CATTSGPSENNEQFF.

V usage is TRBV20-1 and J usage is TRBJ1-2, with a tentative D call TRBD1 (6 bases). Germline CDR1 DFQATT, CDR2 SNEGSKA (reference sequence). V shed 2 bases and J shed 4 bases, with 11 bases lying between them. The CDR3 sequence is 13 residues long. The CDR3 nucleotides read TGCAGTGCTAGACCCCAGGACAGCTATGGCTACACCTTC. Translation: CSARPQDSYGYTF.

The chain joins TRBV2 to TRBJ1-5, with 9 bases lining up with TRBD1. The CDR3 runs 16 residues. Germline CDR1 SNHLY, CDR2 FYNNEI. V lost 4 bases and J lost 6; bases outside the gene matches: 10. The chain's CDR3 is CASSGATGGDSQPQHF. The CDR3 DNA sequence: TGTGCCAGCAGTGGGGCGACAGGGGGGGATTCTCAGCCCCAGCATTTT.

The V gene is TRBV7-8, the J gene TRBJ1-2; D gene ambiguous. V was pared by 3 bases and J by 2 bases, with 13 bases between. Germline V gene lookup returns CDR1 SGHVS and CDR2 FQNEAQ. The CDR3 consists of 15 residues. CDR3 region: CASSFATIPNYGYTF. The CDR3 region has the DNA TGTGCCAGCAGCTTCGCTACCATCCCAAACTATGGCTACACCTTC.

V gene TRBV25-1 combines with J gene TRBJ2-1; D unclear. This CDR3 is built from 13 residues. The V end was cut by 5 bases, the J end by 3 bases, with 8 bases between. Germline-derived CDR1 and CDR2 are MGHDK and SYGVNS. CDR3 region: CASSHPVYNEQFF. CDR3 in DNA: TGTGCCAGCAGTCATCCGGTCTACAATGAGCAGTTCTTC. The whole variable domain, filled in from reference TRBV25-1 and TRBJ2-1, reads EADIYQTPRYLVIGTGKKITLECSQTMGHDKMYWYQQDPGMELHLIHYSYGVNSTEKGDLSSESTVSRIRTEHFPLTLESARPSHTSQYLCASSHPVYNEQFFGPGTRLTVL.

The chain links TRBV7-9 to TRBJ2-3; D gene uncertain. The CDR3 runs 13 residues. Per germline, CDR1 SEHNR and CDR2 FQNEAQ (reference sequence). Trimming stripped 3 bases from V and 0 bases from J, with 4 bases between. CDR3 residues: CASSFISTDTQYF. In DNA form, the CDR3 reads TGTGCCAGCAGCTTCATAAGCACAGATACGCAGTATTTT.

The chain recombines TRBV15 with TRBJ2-1; no clear D. Trimming stripped 0 bases from V and 9 bases from J, with 9 bases between. There are 13 residues in the CDR3. Germline CDR1 is LNHNV and CDR2 is YYDKDF (reference sequence). The CDR3 bases are TGTGCCACCAGCAGAGATTCGACCGGTGAGCAGTTCTTC. It translates to CATSRDSTGEQFF. The full variable domain, its missing parts supplied by reference TRBV15 and TRBJ2-1, is DAMVIQNPRYQVTQFGKPVTLSCSQTLNHNVMYWYQQKSSQAPKLLFHYYDKDFNNEADTPDNFQSRRPNTSFCFLDIRSPGLGDTAMYLCATSRDSTGEQFFGPGTRLTVL.

The chain recombines TRBV3-1 with TRBJ1-5; D unclear. V lost 1 base to trimming and J lost 3 bases, with 7 bases between them. CDR3 length: 14 amino acids. CDR1 and CDR2 from the germline V gene are LGHDT and YNNKEL (reference sequence). The CDR3 loop reads CASSQGQYNQPQHF. CDR3 DNA: TGTGCCAGCAGCCAAGGGCAGTACAATCAGCCCCAGCATTTT.

The rearrangement uses TRBV19 and TRBJ1-5, with TRBD1 matching over 7 bases. The CDR3 spans 15 residues. Germline lookup yields CDR1 LNHDA and CDR2 SQIVND (reference sequence). V lost 7 bases to trimming and J lost 4 bases; unmatched junction nucleotides: 10. The chain's CDR3 is CASTPGQEINQPQHF. The CDR3 coding sequence is TGTGCCAGTACCCCAGGACAGGAGATTAATCAGCCCCAGCATTTT.

The chain employs TRBV20-1 and TRBJ2-7; D call uncertain. Per germline, CDR1 DFQATT and CDR2 SNEGSKA (reference sequence). V shed 0 bases and J shed 0 bases, with 6 bases lying between them. The CDR3 length is 13 residues. The CDR3 sequence is CSARDPTSYEQYF. In nucleotides, the CDR3 is TGCAGTGCTAGAGATCCCACCTCCTACGAGCAGTACTTC.

The genes are TRBV9 and TRBJ1-1; 8 positions match TRBD1. V lost 3 bases, J lost 6 bases, and 10 bases stayed unmatched. The CDR3 sequence is 15 residues long. CDR1 is SGDLS, CDR2 YYNGEE, per germline. The CDR3 loop reads CASSGGTGERAEAFF. DNA of the CDR3: TGTGCCAGCAGCGGGGGGACAGGCGAACGAGCTGAAGCTTTCTTT. The whole variable domain, filled in from reference TRBV9 and TRBJ1-1, reads DSGVTQTPKHLITATGQRVTLRCSPRSGDLSVYWYQQSLDQGLQFLIQYYNGEERAKGNILERFSAQQFPDLHSELNLSSLELGDSALYFCASSGGTGERAEAFFGQGTRLTVV.

The chain recombines TRBV15 with TRBJ1-2; D not resolved. Trimming cost V 5 bases and J 2 bases, with 12 bases left between them. Germline V CDR1 and CDR2: LNHNV, YYDKDF (reference sequence). This CDR3 is built from 14 residues. CDR3 sequence: CATSGIGINYGYTF. For the CDR3, the DNA is TGTGCCACCAGCGGAATAGGTATCAACTATGGCTACACCTTC.

The chain carries TRBV7-2 and TRBJ2-7, with TRBD1 matching over 7 bases. The CDR3 extends over 13 amino acids. Trimming cost V 5 bases and J 2 bases; bases outside gene matches: 3. CDR1 is SGHTA, CDR2 FQGNSA, per germline. CDR3 region: CASSTGQTYEQYF. CDR3 coding DNA: TGTGCCAGCAGCACGGGACAGACCTACGAGCAGTACTTC. The complete variable domain, with remaining parts taken from reference TRBV7-2 and TRBJ2-7, reads GAGVSQSPSNKVTEKGKDVELRCDPISGHTALYWYRQSLGQGLEFLIYFQGNSAPDKSGLPSDRFSAERTGGSVSTLTIQRTQQEDSAVYLCASSTGQTYEQYFGPGTRLTVT.